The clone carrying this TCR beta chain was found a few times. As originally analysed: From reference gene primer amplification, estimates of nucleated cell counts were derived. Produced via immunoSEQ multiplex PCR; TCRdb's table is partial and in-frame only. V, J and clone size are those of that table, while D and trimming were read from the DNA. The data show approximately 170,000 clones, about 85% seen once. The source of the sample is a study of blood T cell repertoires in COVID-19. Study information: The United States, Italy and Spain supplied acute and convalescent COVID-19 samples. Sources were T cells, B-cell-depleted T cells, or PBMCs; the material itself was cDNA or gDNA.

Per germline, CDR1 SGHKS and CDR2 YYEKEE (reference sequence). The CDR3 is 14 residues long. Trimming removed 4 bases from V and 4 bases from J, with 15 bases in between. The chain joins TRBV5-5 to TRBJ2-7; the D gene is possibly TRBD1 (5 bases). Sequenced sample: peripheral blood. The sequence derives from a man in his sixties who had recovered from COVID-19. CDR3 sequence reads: CASSIDSFYYEQYF. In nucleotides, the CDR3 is TGTGCCAGCAGCATCGACAGCTTTTATTACGAGCAGTACTTC.